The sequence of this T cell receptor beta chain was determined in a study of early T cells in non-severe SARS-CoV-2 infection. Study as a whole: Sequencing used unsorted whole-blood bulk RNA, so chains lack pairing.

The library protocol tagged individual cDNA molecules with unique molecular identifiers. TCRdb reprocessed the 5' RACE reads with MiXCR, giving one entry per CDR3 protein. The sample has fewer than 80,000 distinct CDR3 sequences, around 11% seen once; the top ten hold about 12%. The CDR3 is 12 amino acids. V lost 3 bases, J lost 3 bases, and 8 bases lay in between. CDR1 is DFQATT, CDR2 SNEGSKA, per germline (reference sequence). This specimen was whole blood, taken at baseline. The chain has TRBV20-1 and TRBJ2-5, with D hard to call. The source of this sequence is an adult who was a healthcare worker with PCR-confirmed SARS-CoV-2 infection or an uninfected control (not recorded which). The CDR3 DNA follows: TGCAGTGCTAGTCCCTCCGAAGAGACCCAGTACTTC. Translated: CSASPSEETQYF.